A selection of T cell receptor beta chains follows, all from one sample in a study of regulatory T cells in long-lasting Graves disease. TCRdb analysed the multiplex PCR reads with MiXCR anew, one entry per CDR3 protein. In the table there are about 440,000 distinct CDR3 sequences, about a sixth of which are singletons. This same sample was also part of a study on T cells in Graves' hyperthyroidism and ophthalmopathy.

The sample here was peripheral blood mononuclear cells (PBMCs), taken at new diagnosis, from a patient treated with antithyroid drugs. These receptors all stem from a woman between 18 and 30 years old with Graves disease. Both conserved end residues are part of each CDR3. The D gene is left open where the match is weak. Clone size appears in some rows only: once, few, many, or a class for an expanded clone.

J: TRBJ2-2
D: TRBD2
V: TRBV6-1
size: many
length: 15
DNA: TGTGCCAGCAGTCCCAGCCTAGCGGGATCCGGGGAGCTGTTTTTT
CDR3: CASSPSLAGSGELFF

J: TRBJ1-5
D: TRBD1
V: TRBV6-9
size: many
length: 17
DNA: TGTGCCAGCAGTTACGGAGGGACAGCAATTAGCAATCAGCCCCAGCATTTT
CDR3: CASSYGGTAISNQPQHF

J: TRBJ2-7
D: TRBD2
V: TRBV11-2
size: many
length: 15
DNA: TGTGCCAGCAGCATAGCGGGAGGCCTAACCTACGAGCAGTACTTC
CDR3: CASSIAGGLTYEQYF

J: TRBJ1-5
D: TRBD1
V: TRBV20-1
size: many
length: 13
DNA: TGCAGTGCAACCAGGGGGGAACGGCAGCCCCAGCATTTT
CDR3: CSATRGERQPQHF

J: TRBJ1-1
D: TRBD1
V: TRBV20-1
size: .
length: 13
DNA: TGCAGTGCTAGAGCAGACAGGGATGCTGAAGCTTTCTTT
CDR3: CSARADRDAEAFF

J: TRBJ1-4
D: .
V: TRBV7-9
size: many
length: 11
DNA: TGTGCCAGCAGCAGGCTTGAAAAACTGTTTTTT
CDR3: CASSRLEKLFF

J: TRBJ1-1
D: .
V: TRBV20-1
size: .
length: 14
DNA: TGCAGTGCTAGATCCCGGCGTCTAGGGACTGAAGCTTTCTTT
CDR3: CSARSRRLGTEAFF

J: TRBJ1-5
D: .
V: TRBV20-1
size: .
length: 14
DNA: TGCAGTGCTAGGAGGGCACAGGGCAATCATCCCCAGCATTTT
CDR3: CSARRAQGNHPQHF

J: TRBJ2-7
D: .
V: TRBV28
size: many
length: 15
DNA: TGTGCCAGCAGTTCCCTCGTTGCGGGGTCCTACGAGCAGTACTTC
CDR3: CASSSLVAGSYEQYF

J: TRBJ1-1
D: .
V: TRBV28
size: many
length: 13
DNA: TGTGCCAGCAGTTCATCCGGGACAATAGAAGCTTTCTTT
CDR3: CASSSSGTIEAFF

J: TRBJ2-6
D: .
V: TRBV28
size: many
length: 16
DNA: TGTGCCAGCAGTTTACCGGGTCCCATCCCGATCGGCGTCCTGACTTTC
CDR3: CASSLPGPIPIGVLTF

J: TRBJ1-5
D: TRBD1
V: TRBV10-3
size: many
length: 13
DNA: TGTGCCATCAACATGGACAGGGCTCAGCCCCAGCATTTT
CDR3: CAINMDRAQPQHF

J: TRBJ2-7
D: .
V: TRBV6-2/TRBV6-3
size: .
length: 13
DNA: TGTGCCAGCAGCCTTTCAGGACAGTACGAGCAGTACTTC
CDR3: CASSLSGQYEQYF

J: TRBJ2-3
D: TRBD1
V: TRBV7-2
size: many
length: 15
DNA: TGTGCCAGCAGCCGAGCTGGACAGGGTGAAGATACGCAGTATTTT
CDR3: CASSRAGQGEDTQYF

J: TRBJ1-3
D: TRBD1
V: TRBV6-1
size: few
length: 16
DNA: TGTGCCAGCAGCTCTGGGACAGCAGGCTCTGGAAACACCATATATTTT
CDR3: CASSSGTAGSGNTIYF

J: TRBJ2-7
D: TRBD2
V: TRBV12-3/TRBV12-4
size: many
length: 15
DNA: TGTGCCAGCAGTCTGGGACTAGCGGTAAACTACGAGCAGTACTTC
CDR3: CASSLGLAVNYEQYF

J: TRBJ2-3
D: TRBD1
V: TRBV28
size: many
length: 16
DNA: TGTGCCAGCAGTTTATTAGGACAGGGGGCTGTAGATACGCAGTATTTT
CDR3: CASSLLGQGAVDTQYF

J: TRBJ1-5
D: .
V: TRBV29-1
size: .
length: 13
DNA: TGCAGCGTTAGGACAGATAGCAATCAGCCCCAGCATTTT
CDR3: CSVRTDSNQPQHF

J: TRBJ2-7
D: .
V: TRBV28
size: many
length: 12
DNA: TGTGCCAGCAGCCAGGGGAACTACGAGCAGTACTTC
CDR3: CASSQGNYEQYF

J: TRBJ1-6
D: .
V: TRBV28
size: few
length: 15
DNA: TGTGCCAGCAACGGGTGGGAGGGGCGCGATTCACCCCTCCACTTT
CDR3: CASNGWEGRDSPLHF

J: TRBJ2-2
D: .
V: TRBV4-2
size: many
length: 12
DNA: TGTGCCAGCAGTCAGGACACCGGGGAGCTGTTTTTT
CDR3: CASSQDTGELFF

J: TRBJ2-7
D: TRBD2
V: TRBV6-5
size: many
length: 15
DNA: TGTGCCAGCAGTTTTTCACCCGGACTAGCTGGCGAGCAGTACTTC
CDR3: CASSFSPGLAGEQYF

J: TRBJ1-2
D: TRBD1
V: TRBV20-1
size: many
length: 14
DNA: TGCAGTGCTAGATACGACAGGGGTGACTATGGCTACACCTTC
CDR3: CSARYDRGDYGYTF

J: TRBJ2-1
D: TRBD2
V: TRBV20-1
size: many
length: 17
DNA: TGCAGTGCTAGCACTAGCGGGCTTCGGGGAGATTACAATGAGCAGTTCTTC
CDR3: CSASTSGLRGDYNEQFF

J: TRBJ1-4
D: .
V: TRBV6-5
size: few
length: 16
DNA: TGTGCCAGCAGTTACCGGGGGATTGCAACTAATGAAAAACTGTTTTTT
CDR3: CASSYRGIATNEKLFF

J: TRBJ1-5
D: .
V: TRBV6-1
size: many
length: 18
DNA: TGTGCCAGCAGTGAGCCCCTTCAGACAGCCTATAGCAATCAGCCCCAGCATTTT
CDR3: CASSEPLQTAYSNQPQHF

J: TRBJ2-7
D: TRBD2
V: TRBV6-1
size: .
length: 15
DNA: TGTGCCAGCCAACCCTTAGCGGGAGGGCCCTACGAGCAGTACTTC
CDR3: CASQPLAGGPYEQYF

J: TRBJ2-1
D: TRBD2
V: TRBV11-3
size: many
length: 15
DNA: TGTGCCAGCACCGAACGACTAGCGGGACACTTTGAGCAGTTCTTC
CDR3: CASTERLAGHFEQFF

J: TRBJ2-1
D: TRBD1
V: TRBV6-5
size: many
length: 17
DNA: TGTGCCAGCAGTTTACGTCCCCGGGACAGCACCTACAATGAGCAGTTCTTC
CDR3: CASSLRPRDSTYNEQFF

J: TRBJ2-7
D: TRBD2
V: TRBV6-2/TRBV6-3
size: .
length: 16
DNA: TGTGCCAGCAGTTACCAGATTCAGGCGGGAGGCTACGAGCAGTACTTC
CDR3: CASSYQIQAGGYEQYF

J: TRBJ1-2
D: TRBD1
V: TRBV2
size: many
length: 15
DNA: TGTGCCAGCAGGAGGGACAGGGGGCTTAACTATGGCTACACCTTC
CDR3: CASRRDRGLNYGYTF

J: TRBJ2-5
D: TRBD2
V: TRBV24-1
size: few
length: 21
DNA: TGTGCCACCAGTGATTTAGTAGCGAGACTAGCGGGAGGGGCGTTTATAGAGACCCAGTACTTC
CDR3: CATSDLVARLAGGAFIETQYF

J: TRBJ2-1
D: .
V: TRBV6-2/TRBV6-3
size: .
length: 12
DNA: TGTGCCAGCGGTGGCTGGAACAATGAGCAGTTCTTC
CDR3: CASGGWNNEQFF

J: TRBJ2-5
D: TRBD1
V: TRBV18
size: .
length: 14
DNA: TGTGCCAGCTCACCGACAGGGTTCGGGGAGACCCAGTACTTC
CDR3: CASSPTGFGETQYF

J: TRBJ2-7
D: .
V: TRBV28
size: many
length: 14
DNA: TGTGCCAGCAGACCCCCTGCCGGACTCTACGAGCAGTACTTC
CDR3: CASRPPAGLYEQYF

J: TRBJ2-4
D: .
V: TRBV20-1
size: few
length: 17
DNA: TGCAGTGCTAGAGATCGGGACTCCCCGGCGGCCAAAAACATTCAGTACTTC
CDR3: CSARDRDSPAAKNIQYF

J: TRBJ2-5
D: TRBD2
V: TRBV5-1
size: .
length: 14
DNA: TGCGCCAGCAGCCGCGGGAGCTTAGAAGAGACCCAGTACTTC
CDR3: CASSRGSLEETQYF

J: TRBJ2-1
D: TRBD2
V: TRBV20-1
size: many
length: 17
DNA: TGCAGTGCACCTCAGGCGGGAGGGAGGATCCTACACGATGAGCAGTTCTTC
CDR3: CSAPQAGGRILHDEQFF

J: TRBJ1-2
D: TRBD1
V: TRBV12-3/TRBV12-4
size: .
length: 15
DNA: TGTGCCAGCAGACCCCCGGGACAGGGAATCGCTGGCTACACCTTC
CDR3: CASRPPGQGIAGYTF

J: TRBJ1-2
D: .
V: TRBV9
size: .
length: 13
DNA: TGTGCCAGCAGCGTTTCACAGAACTATGGCTACACCTTC
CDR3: CASSVSQNYGYTF

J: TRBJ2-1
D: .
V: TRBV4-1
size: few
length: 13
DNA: TGCGCCAGCAGCCAAGGTATGGGGCGTGAGCAGTTCTTC
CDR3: CASSQGMGREQFF

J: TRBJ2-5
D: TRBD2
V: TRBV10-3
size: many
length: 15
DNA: TGTGCCATCAAGTCACTAGCGGGAGGGCAAGAGACCCAGTACTTC
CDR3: CAIKSLAGGQETQYF

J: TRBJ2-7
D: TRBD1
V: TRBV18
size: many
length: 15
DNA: TGTGCCAGCTCACCGGGACAGGGTAGCGCCTACGAGCAGTACTTC
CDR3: CASSPGQGSAYEQYF

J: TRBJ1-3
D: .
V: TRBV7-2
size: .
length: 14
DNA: TGTGCCAGCAGCTTAGAGGGCAACGGAAACACCATATATTTT
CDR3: CASSLEGNGNTIYF

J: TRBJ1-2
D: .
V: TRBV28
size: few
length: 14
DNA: TGTGCCAGCGGGGTCGTTGCAGCTAACTATGGCTACACCTTC
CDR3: CASGVVAANYGYTF

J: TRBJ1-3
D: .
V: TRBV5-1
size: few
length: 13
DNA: TGCGCCAGCAGAAGGACAGACGGAAACACCATATATTTT
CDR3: CASRRTDGNTIYF

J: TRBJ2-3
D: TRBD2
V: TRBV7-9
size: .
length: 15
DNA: TGTGCCAGCAGCTTACTAGCGGGATGGACAGATACGCAGTATTTT
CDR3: CASSLLAGWTDTQYF

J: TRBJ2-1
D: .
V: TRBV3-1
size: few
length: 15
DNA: TGTGCCAGCAGCCTCCGATCAGAGGGATACAATGAGCAGTTCTTC
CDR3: CASSLRSEGYNEQFF

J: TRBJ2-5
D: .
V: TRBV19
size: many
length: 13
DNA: TGTGCCAGTAGTATCAACCACGGGGAGACCCAGTACTTC
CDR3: CASSINHGETQYF

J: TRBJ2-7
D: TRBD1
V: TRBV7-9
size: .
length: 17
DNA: TGTGCCAGCAGCTTAATTGATTCTGGGGACAGCTCCTACGAGCAGTACTTC
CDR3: CASSLIDSGDSSYEQYF

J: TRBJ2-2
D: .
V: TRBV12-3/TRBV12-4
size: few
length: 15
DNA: TGTGCCAGCAGGGTACTAGCCCCGAACACCGGGGAGCTGTTTTTT
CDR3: CASRVLAPNTGELFF

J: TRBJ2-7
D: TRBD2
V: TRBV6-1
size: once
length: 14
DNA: TGTGCCAGCACCTTAGCGGGAGCTGGATCCGAGCAGTACTTC
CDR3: CASTLAGAGSEQYF

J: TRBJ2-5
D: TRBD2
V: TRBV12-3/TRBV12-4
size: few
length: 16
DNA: TGTGCCAGCAGTTGGGGACTAGCGGGGATAAGAGAGACCCAGTACTTC
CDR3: CASSWGLAGIRETQYF

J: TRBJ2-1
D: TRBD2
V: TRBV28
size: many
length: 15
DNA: TGTGCCAGCACCTGGACTAGCGGGAGAGGGAATGAGCAGTTCTTC
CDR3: CASTWTSGRGNEQFF

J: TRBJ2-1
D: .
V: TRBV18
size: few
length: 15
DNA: TGTGCCAGCTCACCCCCTAACCCAAAGTACAATGAGCAGTTCTTC
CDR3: CASSPPNPKYNEQFF

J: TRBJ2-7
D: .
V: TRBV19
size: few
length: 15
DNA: TGTGCCAGTAGTATAGCCTTGAGGGCTAGCTACGAGCAGTACTTC
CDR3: CASSIALRASYEQYF

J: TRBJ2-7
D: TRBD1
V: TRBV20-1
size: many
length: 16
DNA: TGCAGTGCTAGAGCTCCCGGGACAGATAAATCCTACGAGCAGTACTTC
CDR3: CSARAPGTDKSYEQYF